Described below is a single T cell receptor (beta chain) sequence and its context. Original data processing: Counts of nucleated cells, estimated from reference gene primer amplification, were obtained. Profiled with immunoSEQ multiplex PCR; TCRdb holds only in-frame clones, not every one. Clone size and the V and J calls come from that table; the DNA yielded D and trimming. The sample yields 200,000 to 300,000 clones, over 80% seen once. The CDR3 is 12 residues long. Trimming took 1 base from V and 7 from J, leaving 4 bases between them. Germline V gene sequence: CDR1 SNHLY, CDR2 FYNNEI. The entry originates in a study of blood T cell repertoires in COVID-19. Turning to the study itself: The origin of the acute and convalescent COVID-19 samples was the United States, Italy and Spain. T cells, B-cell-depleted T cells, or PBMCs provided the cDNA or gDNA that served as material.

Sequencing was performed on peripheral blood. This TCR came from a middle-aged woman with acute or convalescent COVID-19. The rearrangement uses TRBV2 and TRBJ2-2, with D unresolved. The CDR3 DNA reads TGTGCCAGCAGTGAAGTAAACGGGGAGCTGTTTTTT. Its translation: CASSEVNGELFF.